The present T cell receptor (beta chain) was sequenced within a study of cytomegalovirus exposure and HLA in healthy donors. Findings and limits, study-wide: Testing in vitro showed a few CMV-associated chains specific for CMV antigens.

Turning to this clone: Antigen: not known.

CDR1 SGHTA and CDR2 FQGNSA come from the germline V gene. Trimming left V 3 bases short and J 10 bases short, with 7 bases between. CDR3 length: 12 amino acids. PCR used 60 Vbeta primers and 13 Jbeta primers. TCRdb's table, derived via immunoSEQ multiplex PCR, lists solely in-frame clones and lacks some. This sample has 140,000 or so clones, with about 72% found just once. Sequencing input: PBMCs. This TCR was sampled from a middle-aged man in good health and CMV-seronegative. The chain combines TRBV7-2 with TRBJ1-6; D perhaps matches TRBD1 (5 bases). CDR3: CASSFWGSPLHF. The DNA for the CDR3 is TGTGCCAGCAGCTTTTGGGGCTCACCCCTCCACTTT.